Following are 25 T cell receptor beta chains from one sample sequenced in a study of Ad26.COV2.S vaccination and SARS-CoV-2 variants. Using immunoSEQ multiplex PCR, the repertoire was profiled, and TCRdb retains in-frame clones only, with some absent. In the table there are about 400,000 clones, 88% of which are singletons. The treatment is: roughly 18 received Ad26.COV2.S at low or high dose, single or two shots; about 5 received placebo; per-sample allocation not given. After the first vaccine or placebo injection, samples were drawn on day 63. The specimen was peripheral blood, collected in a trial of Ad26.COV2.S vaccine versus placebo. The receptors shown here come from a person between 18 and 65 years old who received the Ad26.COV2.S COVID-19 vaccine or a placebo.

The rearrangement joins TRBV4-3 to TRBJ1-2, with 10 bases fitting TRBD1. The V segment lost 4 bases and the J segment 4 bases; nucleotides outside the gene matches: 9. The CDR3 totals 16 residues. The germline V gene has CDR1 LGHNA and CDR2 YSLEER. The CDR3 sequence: CASSLLTGGAGYGYTF. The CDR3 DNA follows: TGCGCCAGCAGCCTATTGACAGGGGGCGCAGGCTATGGCTACACCTTC.

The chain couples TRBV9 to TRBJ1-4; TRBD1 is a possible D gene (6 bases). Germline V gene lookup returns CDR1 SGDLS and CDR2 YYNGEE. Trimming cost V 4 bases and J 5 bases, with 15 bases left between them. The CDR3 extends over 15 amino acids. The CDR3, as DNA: TGTGCCAGCAGCTTTTCAGGGGCCGCAAATGAAAAACTGTTTTTT. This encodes CASSFSGAANEKLFF.

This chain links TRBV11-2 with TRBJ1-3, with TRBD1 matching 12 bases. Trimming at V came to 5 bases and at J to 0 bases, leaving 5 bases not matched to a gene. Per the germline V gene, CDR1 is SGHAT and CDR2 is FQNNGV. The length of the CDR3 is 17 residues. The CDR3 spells CASSPGQGARSGNTIYF. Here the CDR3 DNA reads TGTGCCAGCAGCCCGGGACAGGGGGCCCGCTCTGGAAACACCATATATTTT.

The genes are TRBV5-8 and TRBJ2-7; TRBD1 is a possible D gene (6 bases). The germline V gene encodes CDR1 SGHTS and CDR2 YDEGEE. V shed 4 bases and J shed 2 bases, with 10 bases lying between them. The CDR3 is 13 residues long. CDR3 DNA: TGTGCCAGCAGCCGGGGACATACCTACGAGCAGTACTTC. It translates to CASSRGHTYEQYF.

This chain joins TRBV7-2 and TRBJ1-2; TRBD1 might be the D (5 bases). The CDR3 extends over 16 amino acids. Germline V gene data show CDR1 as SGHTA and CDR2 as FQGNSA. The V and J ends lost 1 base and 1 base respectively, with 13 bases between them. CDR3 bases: TGTGCCAGCAGCTTAGGGCCCCCGGACATTAACTATGGCTACACCTTC. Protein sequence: CASSLGPPDINYGYTF.

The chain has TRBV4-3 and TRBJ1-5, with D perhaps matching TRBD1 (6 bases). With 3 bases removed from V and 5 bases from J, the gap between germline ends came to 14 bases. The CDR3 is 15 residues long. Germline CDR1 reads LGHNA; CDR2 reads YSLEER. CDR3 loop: CASSHDTGMDQPQHF. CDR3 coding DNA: TGCGCCAGCAGCCACGATACAGGGATGGATCAGCCCCAGCATTTT.

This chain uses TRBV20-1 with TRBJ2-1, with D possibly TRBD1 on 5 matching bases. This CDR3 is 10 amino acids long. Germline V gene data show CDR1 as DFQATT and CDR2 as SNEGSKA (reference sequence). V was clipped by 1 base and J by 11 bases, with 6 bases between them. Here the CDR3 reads CSARGQKQFF. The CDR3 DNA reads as TGCAGTGCTAGAGGACAGAAGCAGTTCTTC.

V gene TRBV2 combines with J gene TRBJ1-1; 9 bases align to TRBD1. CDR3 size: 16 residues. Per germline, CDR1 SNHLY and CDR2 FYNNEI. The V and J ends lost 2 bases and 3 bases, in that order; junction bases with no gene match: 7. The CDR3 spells CASSENRGREDTEAFF. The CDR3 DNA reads TGTGCCAGCAGTGAAAACAGGGGGCGGGAGGACACTGAAGCTTTCTTT.

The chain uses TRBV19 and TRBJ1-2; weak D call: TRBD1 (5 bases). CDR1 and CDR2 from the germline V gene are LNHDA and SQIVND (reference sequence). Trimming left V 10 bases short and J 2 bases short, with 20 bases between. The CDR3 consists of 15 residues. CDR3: CAIPGYRERNYGYTF. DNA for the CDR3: TGTGCCATCCCAGGGTATAGGGAGCGCAACTATGGCTACACCTTC.

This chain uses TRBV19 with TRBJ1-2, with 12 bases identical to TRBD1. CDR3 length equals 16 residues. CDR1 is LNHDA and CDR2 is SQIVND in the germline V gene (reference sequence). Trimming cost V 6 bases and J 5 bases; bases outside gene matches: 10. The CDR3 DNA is TGTGCCAGTAGCTCATCCGGGACAGGGGGCCTGTATGGCTACACCTTC. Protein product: CASSSSGTGGLYGYTF.

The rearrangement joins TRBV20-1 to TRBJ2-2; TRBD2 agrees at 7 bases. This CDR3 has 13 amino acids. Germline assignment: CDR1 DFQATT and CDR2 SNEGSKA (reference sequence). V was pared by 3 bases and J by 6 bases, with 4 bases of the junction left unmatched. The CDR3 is CSASDTSAGELFF. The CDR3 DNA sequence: TGCAGTGCTAGTGATACTAGCGCCGGGGAGCTGTTTTTT.

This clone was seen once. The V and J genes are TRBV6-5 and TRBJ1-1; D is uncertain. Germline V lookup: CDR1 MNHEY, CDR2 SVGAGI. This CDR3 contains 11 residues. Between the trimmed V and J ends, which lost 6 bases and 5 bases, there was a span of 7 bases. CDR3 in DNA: TGTGCCAGCAGACGCCTTACTGAAGCTTTCTTT. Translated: CASRRLTEAFF.

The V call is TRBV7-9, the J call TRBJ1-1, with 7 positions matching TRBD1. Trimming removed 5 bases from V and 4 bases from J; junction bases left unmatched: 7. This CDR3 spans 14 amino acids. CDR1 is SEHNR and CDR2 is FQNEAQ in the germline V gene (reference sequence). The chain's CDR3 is CASSPDRDATEAFF. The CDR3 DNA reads TGTGCCAGCAGCCCCGACAGGGACGCCACTGAAGCTTTCTTT.

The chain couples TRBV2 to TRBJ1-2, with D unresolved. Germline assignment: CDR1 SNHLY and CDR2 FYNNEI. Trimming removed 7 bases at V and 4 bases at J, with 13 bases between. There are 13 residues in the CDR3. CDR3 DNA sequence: TGTGCCAGCACCCCCTCTGCGATCTATGGCTACACCTTC. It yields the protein CASTPSAIYGYTF.

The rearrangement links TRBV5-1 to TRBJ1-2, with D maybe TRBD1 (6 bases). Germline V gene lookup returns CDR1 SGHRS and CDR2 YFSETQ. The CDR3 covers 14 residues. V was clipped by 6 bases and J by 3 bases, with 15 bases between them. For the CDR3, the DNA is TGCGCCAGCACCTCGTCAGGGGAGGACTATGGCTACACCTTC. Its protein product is CASTSSGEDYGYTF.

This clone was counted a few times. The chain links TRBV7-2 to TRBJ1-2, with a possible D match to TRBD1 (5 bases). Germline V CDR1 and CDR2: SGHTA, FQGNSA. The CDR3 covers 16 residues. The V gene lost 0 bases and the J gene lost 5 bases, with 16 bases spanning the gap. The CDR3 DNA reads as TGTGCCAGCAGCTTAGCCGGGCGAGCTGGGGGATATGGCTACACCTTC. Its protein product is CASSLAGRAGGYGYTF. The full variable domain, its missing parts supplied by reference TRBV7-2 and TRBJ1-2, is GAGVSQSPSNKVTEKGKDVELRCDPISGHTALYWYRQSLGQGLEFLIYFQGNSAPDKSGLPSDRFSAERTGGSVSTLTIQRTQQEDSAVYLCASSLAGRAGGYGYTFGSGTRLTVV.

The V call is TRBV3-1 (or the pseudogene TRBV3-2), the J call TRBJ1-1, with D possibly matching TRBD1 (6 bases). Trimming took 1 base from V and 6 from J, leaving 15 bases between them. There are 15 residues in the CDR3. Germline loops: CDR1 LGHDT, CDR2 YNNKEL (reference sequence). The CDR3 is CASSQAGGLGAEAFF. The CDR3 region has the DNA TGTGCCAGCAGCCAAGCCGGGGGGCTCGGCGCTGAAGCTTTCTTT.

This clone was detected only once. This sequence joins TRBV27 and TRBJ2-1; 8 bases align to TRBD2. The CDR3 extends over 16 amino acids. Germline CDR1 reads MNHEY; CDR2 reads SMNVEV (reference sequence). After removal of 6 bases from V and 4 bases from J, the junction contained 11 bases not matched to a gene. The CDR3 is CASRGIGGAFYNEQFF. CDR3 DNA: TGTGCCAGCAGGGGAATCGGGGGGGCCTTTTACAATGAGCAGTTCTTC.

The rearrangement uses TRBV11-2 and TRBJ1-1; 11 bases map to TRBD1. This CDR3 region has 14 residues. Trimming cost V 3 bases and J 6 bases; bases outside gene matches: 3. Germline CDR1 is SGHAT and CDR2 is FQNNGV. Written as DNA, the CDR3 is TGTGCCAGCAGCTTGGGACAGGGGGTGTCTGAAGCTTTCTTT. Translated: CASSLGQGVSEAFF.

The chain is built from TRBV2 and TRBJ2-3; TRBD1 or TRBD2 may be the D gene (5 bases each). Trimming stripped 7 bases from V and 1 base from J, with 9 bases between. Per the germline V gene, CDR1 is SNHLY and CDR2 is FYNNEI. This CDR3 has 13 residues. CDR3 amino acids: CASKRGGTDTQYF. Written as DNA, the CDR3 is TGTGCCAGCAAGAGGGGAGGCACAGATACGCAGTATTTT.

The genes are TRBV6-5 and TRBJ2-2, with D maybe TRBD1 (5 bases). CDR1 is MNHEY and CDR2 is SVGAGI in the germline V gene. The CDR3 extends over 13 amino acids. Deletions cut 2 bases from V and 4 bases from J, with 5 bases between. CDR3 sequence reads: CASSYTGTGELFF. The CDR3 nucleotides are TGTGCCAGCAGTTACACAGGCACCGGGGAGCTGTTTTTT.

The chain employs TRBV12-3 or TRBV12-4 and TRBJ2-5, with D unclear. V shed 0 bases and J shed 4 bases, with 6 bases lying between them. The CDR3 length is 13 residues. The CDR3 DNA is TGTGCCAGCAGTTTAGCGGGGATAGAGACCCAGTACTTC. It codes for CASSLAGIETQYF.

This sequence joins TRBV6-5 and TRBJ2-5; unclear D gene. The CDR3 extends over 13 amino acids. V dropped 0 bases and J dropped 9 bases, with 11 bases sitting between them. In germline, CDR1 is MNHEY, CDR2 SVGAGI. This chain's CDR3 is CASSYSRWQAQYF. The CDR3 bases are TGTGCCAGCAGTTACTCGAGATGGCAGGCCCAGTACTTC.

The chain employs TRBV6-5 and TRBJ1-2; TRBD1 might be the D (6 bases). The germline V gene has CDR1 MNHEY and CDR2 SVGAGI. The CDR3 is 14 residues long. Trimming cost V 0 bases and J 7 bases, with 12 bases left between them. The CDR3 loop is CASSYSQGLGGYTF. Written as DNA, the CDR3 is TGTGCCAGCAGTTACTCACAGGGTTTGGGTGGCTACACCTTC.

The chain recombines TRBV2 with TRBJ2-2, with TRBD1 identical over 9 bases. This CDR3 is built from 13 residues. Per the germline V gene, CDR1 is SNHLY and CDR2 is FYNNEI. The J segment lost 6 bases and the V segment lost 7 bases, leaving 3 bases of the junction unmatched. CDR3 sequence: CASNRQGAGELFF. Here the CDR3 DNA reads TGTGCCAGCAACCGACAGGGGGCCGGGGAGCTGTTTTTT. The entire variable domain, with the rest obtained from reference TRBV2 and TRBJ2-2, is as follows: EPEVTQTPSHQVTQMGQEVILRCVPISNHLYFYWYRQILGQKVEFLVSFYNNEISEKSEIFDDQFSVERPDGSNFTLKIRSTKLEDSAMYFCASNRQGAGELFFGEGSRLTVL.